The 25 T cell receptor beta chains below all came from one sample that was sequenced in a study of regulatory T cells in long-lasting Graves disease. The time point here: newly diagnosed GD, antithyroid drugs for less than 3 months. Extracted RNA from PBMCs served as the source of the TCR library. Arm-PCR of CDR3 regions and iRepertoire HTBI primers were used to build TCR beta libraries. From the multiplex PCR reads, TCRdb called clonotypes with MiXCR, one entry per CDR3 protein. The sample has about 530,000 distinct CDR3 sequences; around 16% are singletons. These same data were also listed under a study on T cells in Graves' hyperthyroidism and ophthalmopathy.

The specimen comprised peripheral blood mononuclear cells (PBMCs), sampled at new diagnosis, from a patient treated with antithyroid drugs. These receptors came from a woman in her forties or fifties with Graves disease.

This clonotype came up a few times. The chain combines TRBV6-1 with TRBJ1-5; perhaps TRBD1 as D (6 bases). The CDR3 has 15 residues. Germline V gene data show CDR1 as MNHNS and CDR2 as SASEGT. Trimming shortened V by 4 bases and J by 2 bases, and 12 bases separated the two germline ends. The CDR3 sequence: CASSGAGVGNQPQHF. The CDR3 DNA sequence: TGTGCCAGCAGTGGCGCAGGGGTGGGCAATCAGCCCCAGCATTTT.

On this clonotype itself: A much larger clone differs from this one at a single base, so this may be a read error. The genes are TRBV10-3 and TRBJ1-2; D call uncertain. Per the germline V gene, CDR1 is ENHRY and CDR2 is SYGVKD. V was clipped by 6 bases and J by 5 bases, with 10 bases between them. This CDR3 spans 12 amino acids. The CDR3 here is CAISPGIYGYTF. DNA of the CDR3: TGTGCCATCAGCCCCGGGATTTATGGCTACACCTTC.

This clonotype was found many times. This chain uses TRBV5-5 with TRBJ1-6, with TRBD1 matching over 8 bases. J gave up 4 bases and V 4 bases, and 7 bases lay outside the gene matches. This CDR3 has 16 residues. Germline V gene data show CDR1 as SGHKS and CDR2 as YYEKEE (reference sequence). The CDR3 DNA reads TGTGCCAGCAGCGTGAGCGGGACAGGTTATAATTCACCCCTCCACTTT. The encoded protein is CASSVSGTGYNSPLHF.

The chain combines TRBV19 with TRBJ2-1; 10 nucleotides line up with TRBD2. The CDR3 runs to 13 residues. CDR1 and CDR2 (germline): LNHDA, SQIVND (reference sequence). The V gene end was trimmed by 5 bases and the J gene end by 7 bases; junction bases not matched to a gene: 2. The CDR3 sequence: CASSQRGGNEQFF. The CDR3 DNA follows: TGTGCCAGTAGTCAGCGGGGGGGGAATGAGCAGTTCTTC.

In the case of this clonotype: A clone one base away is much larger, so this may be a read error. The V gene is TRBV27, the J gene TRBJ2-1; D remains unclear. CDR1 is MNHEY and CDR2 is SMNVEV in the germline V gene (reference sequence). CDR3 length equals 16 residues. Written as DNA, the CDR3 is TGTGCCAGCAGGACCCAGAGTCCCATCTCCCACAATGAGCAGTTCTTC. This gives the protein CASRTQSPISHNEQFF.

This clonotype was counted only a few times. V and J are TRBV19 and TRBJ2-1; no clear D gene. This CDR3 has 16 residues. The germline V and J ends were trimmed by 5 bases and 0 bases, with 14 bases remaining between them. CDR1 is LNHDA and CDR2 is SQIVND in the germline V gene (reference sequence). CDR3 nucleotide sequence: TGTGCCAGTAGTTCTTTCGACGGATCCTCCTACAATGAGCAGTTCTTC. This gives the protein CASSSFDGSSYNEQFF.

This clonotype was counted ten times or more. The rearrangement links TRBV28 to TRBJ2-2, with TRBD2 as a possible D gene (5 bases). CDR1 and CDR2 from the germline V gene are MDHEN and SYDVKM. The CDR3 contains 11 residues. V lost 7 bases to trimming and J lost 5 bases, with 5 bases between them. CDR3 DNA: TGTGCCAGCACGGGGACCGGGGAGCTGTTTTTT. Amino acid sequence: CASTGTGELFF.

This clonotype was seen a few times. The CDR3 DNA reads TGCGCCAGCAGCCAAGACCGTGCAGGGGGCGGCTCACCCCTCCACTTT. Its translation is CASSQDRAGGGSPLHF. V gene TRBV4-1 combines with J gene TRBJ1-6, with 8 bases matching TRBD1. The germline gives CDR1 MGHRA, CDR2 YSYEKL. The junction had 8 bases not matched to a gene; V was cut back by 0 bases and J by 10 bases. There are 16 residues in the CDR3.

The V call is TRBV27, the J call TRBJ2-4; either TRBD1 or TRBD2 may supply D (5 bases each). Germline-derived CDR1 and CDR2 are MNHEY and SMNVEV (reference sequence). Trimming left V 0 bases short and J 7 bases short, with 7 bases between. The CDR3 spans 13 residues. CDR3 protein: CASSLSGDNIQYF. The CDR3 DNA reads TGTGCCAGCAGTTTATCGGGGGATAACATTCAGTACTTC.

The chain combines TRBV4-2 with TRBJ2-2; D remains ambiguous. Germline CDR1 is LGHNA and CDR2 is YNFKEQ. CDR3 size: 16 residues. V gave up 0 bases and J gave up 4 bases, with 12 bases separating them. CDR3 sequence (DNA): TGTGCCAGCAGCCAAGAAGTGCCCCTTACCACCGGGGAGCTGTTTTTT. Amino acids: CASSQEVPLTTGELFF.

There are many counts of this clonotype. The chain recombines TRBV11-2 with TRBJ2-1; 11 bases line up with TRBD2. Germline-derived CDR1 and CDR2 are SGHAT and FQNNGV. The ends lost 1 base at V and 7 bases at J; junction bases unmatched: 3. The CDR3 is 15 residues long. The CDR3 DNA reads as TGTGCCAGCAGCTTAGTAGCGGGGGGGCGGAATGAGCAGTTCTTC. It codes for CASSLVAGGRNEQFF.

The J gene is TRBJ2-7, the V gene TRBV5-1; TRBD2 matches at 9 bases. The V and J ends lost 10 bases and 2 bases, in that order; junction bases with no gene match: 13. Germline CDR1 and CDR2: SGHRS and YFSETQ. The CDR3 spans 15 residues. CDR3 sequence: CASQETSGGTYEQYF. In DNA, the CDR3 is TGCGCCTCCCAGGAGACCAGCGGGGGGACCTACGAGCAGTACTTC.

The J gene is TRBJ2-7, the V gene TRBV30, with 8 positions matching TRBD1. Per germline, CDR1 GTSNPN and CDR2 SVGIG (reference sequence). This CDR3 is 11 amino acids long. V was clipped by 5 bases and J by 5 bases; unmatched bases: 2. Here the CDR3 DNA reads TGTGCCTGGGAACAGGGGGACGAGCAGTACTTC. It codes for CAWEQGDEQYF. The full variable domain, its missing parts supplied by reference TRBV30 and TRBJ2-7, is SQTIHQWPATLVQPVGSPLSLECTVEGTSNPNLYWYRQAAGRGLQLLFYSVGIGQISSEVPQNLSASRPQDRQFILSSKKLLLSDSGFYLCAWEQGDEQYFGPGTRLTVT.

This clonotype showed up many times. This sequence joins TRBV20-1 and TRBJ2-3; the D call may be TRBD1 or TRBD2 (5 bases each). CDR1 and CDR2 (germline): DFQATT, SNEGSKA (reference sequence). Trimming cost V 6 bases and J 2 bases, with 18 bases left between them. The CDR3 has 15 residues. Written as DNA, the CDR3 is TGCAGTGCCAAGACACCGGGACGCCACACAGATACGCAGTATTTT. It encodes CSAKTPGRHTDTQYF.

This clonotype was detected many times. The chain couples TRBV6-1 to TRBJ1-5; possibly TRBD1 for D (6 bases). This CDR3 is built from 15 residues. V was pared by 7 bases and J by 3 bases, with 16 bases between. Germline V gives CDR1 MNHNS, CDR2 SASEGT. CDR3 bases: TGTGCCAGCACCCAGGGGCGGGGACCCAATCAGCCCCAGCATTTT. Protein product: CASTQGRGPNQPQHF.

Many counts were recorded for this clonotype. The chain employs TRBV12-3 or TRBV12-4 and TRBJ2-3; possible D gene TRBD1, 5 bases. Trimming took off 7 bases at V and 2 bases at J, with 10 bases between the two ends. CDR3 length: 13 amino acids. In DNA form, the CDR3 reads TGTGCCAGCAAATCGACAGACACAGATACGCAGTATTTT. Translation gives CASKSTDTDTQYF.

This clonotype was seen many times. The chain is built from TRBV2 and TRBJ1-3; D perhaps matches TRBD1 (6 bases). Germline V lookup: CDR1 SNHLY, CDR2 FYNNEI. The CDR3 totals 13 residues. Trimming left V 7 bases short and J 4 bases short, with 11 bases between. In DNA form, the CDR3 reads TGTGCCAGCACCCTGGACAGCGGAAACACCATATATTTT. Residues: CASTLDSGNTIYF.

The V gene is TRBV6-5, the J gene TRBJ1-5, with 7 nucleotides matching TRBD1. This CDR3 spans 16 amino acids. CDR1 MNHEY and CDR2 SVGAGI come from the germline V gene. The V segment lost 2 bases and the J segment 6 bases; nucleotides outside the gene matches: 10. CDR3 protein: CASSYTQGWGVQPQHF. The CDR3 DNA reads as TGTGCCAGCAGTTACACACAGGGGTGGGGGGTTCAGCCCCAGCATTTT.

This clonotype was found many times. This chain uses TRBV11-2 with TRBJ1-1; possibly TRBD1 for D (5 bases). Trimming took 8 bases from V and 5 from J, leaving 24 bases between them. The CDR3 extends over 16 amino acids. CDR1 SGHAT and CDR2 FQNNGV come from the germline V gene. The CDR3 DNA reads as TGTGCCAGCCTCAATGGAGTCGGGGGTTCAGGTACTGAAGCTTTCTTT. Its translation: CASLNGVGGSGTEAFF.

This clonotype was counted only a few times. The J gene is TRBJ2-3, the V gene TRBV5-4; D call uncertain. V was trimmed by 1 base and J by 2 bases, leaving 17 bases between them. The CDR3 loop spans 17 amino acids. The germline CDR1 and CDR2 sequences are SGHNT and YYREEE (reference sequence). The CDR3 DNA reads as TGTGCCAGCAGCTTGTATAAGTCGGGCAGGTCCACAGATACGCAGTATTTT. It translates to CASSLYKSGRSTDTQYF.

This clonotype was recorded at least ten times. J is TRBJ2-1 and V is TRBV11-2; no firm D call. Germline V lookup: CDR1 SGHAT, CDR2 FQNNGV. The CDR3 runs 9 residues. The germline V and J ends were trimmed by 7 bases and 10 bases, with 5 bases remaining between them. CDR3 coding DNA: TGTGCCAGCACGGTAGAGCAGTTCTTC. Protein product: CASTVEQFF.

This clonotype was observed at least ten times. The chain joins TRBV20-1 to TRBJ2-1, with TRBD2 matching over 7 bases. The CDR3 extends over 13 amino acids. V lost 6 bases and J lost 7; bases outside the gene matches: 9. Germline CDR1 DFQATT, CDR2 SNEGSKA (reference sequence). The CDR3 region is CSAPQRGVNEQFF. CDR3 DNA sequence: TGCAGTGCCCCTCAACGGGGGGTTAATGAGCAGTTCTTC.

This clonotype was counted many times. The J gene is TRBJ2-3, the V gene TRBV12-5; D is ambiguous. This CDR3 contains 14 residues. Between the trimmed V and J ends, which lost 0 bases and 5 bases, there was a span of 9 bases. The germline V gene encodes CDR1 LGHNT and CDR2 FRNRAP. The CDR3 loop is CASGLVRPEDTQYF. DNA for the CDR3: TGTGCTAGTGGTTTGGTACGCCCTGAAGATACGCAGTATTTT. The whole variable domain, remainder taken from reference TRBV12-5 and TRBJ2-3, is DARVTQTPRHKVTEMGQEVTMRCQPILGHNTVFWYRQTMMQGLELLAYFRNRAPLDDSGMPKDRFSAEMPDATLATLKIQPSEPRDSAVYFCASGLVRPEDTQYFGPGTRLTVL.

The chain links TRBV20-1 to TRBJ2-5; 12 bases are a match to TRBD2. The trim removed 8 bases at V and 9 bases at J, leaving 22 bases unmatched. The CDR3 has 17 amino acids. CDR1 and CDR2 (germline): DFQATT, SNEGSKA (reference sequence). CDR3 loop: CSLYSASGGVGPGAQYF. The CDR3 DNA is TGCAGTCTATATTCGGCTAGCGGGGGGGTGGGACCGGGGGCCCAGTACTTC.

In this sample, this clonotype turned up many times. The chain employs TRBV12-3 or TRBV12-4 and TRBJ1-2; the D gene is possibly TRBD1 (5 bases). The ends were cut back, 3 bases at V and 4 bases at J, with 12 bases in the middle. CDR3 length: 14 residues. This CDR3 reads CASSLRGPVYGYTF. CDR3 nucleotides: TGTGCCAGCAGTTTGCGGGGACCGGTCTATGGCTACACCTTC.